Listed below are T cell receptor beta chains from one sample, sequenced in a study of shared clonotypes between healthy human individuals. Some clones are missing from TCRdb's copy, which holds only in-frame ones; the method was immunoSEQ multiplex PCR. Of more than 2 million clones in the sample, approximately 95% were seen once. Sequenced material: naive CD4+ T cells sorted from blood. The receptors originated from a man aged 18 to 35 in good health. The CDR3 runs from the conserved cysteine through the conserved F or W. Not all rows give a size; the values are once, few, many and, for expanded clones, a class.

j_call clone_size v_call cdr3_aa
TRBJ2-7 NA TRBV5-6 CASSSLMEQYF
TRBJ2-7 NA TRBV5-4 CASSLAGQQYEQYF
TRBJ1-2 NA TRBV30 CAWSNRVGGYTF
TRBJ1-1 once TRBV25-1 CASARTANTEAFF
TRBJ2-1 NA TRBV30 CASKIEGSLNEQFF
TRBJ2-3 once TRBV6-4 CASSVAGVATDTQYF
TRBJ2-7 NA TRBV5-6 CASSLNHEQYF
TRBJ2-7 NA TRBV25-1 CASSVPGQGANEQYF
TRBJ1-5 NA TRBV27 CASSFNRDSNQPQHF
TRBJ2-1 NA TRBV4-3 CASSQDPPGTSGRSGVNEQFF
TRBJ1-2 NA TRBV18 CASSAGATGVVNYGYTF